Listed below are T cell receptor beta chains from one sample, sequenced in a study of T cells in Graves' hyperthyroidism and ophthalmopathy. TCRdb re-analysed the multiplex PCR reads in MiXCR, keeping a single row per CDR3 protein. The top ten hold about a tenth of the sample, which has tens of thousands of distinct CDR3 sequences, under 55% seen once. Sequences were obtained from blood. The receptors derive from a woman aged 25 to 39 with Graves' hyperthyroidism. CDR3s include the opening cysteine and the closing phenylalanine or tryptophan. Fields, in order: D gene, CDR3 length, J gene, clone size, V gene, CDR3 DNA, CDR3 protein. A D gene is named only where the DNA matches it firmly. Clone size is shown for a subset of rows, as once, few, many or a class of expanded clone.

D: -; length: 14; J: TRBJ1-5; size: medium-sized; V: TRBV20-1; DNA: TGCAGTGCTAGAGAGCAACAGGGAGGTCAGCCCCAGCATTTT; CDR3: CSAREQQGGQPQHF
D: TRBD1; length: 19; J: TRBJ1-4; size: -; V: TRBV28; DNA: TGTGCCAGCAGTTTCCGACAGATAAGACTGACAGGGAGGGGAGAAAAACTGTTTTTT; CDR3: CASSFRQIRLTGRGEKLFF
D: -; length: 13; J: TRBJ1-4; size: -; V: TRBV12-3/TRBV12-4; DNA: TGTGCCAGTTCGAGAGGAAAGGGTGAAAAACTGTTTTTT; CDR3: CASSRGKGEKLFF
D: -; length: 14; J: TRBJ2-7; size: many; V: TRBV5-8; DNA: TGTGCCAGCAGCTTGGGATCAGAGCCCCACGAGCAGTACTTC; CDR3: CASSLGSEPHEQYF
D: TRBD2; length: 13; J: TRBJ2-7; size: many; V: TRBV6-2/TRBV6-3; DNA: TGTGCCACCTCTAGCGGGAGAGCCTACGAGCAGTACTTC; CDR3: CATSSGRAYEQYF
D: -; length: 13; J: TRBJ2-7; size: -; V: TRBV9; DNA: TGTGCCAGCAGCCCCTACATATGGACAGAGCAGTACTTC; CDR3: CASSPYIWTEQYF
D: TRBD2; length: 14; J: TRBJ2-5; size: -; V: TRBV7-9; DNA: TGTGCCAGCAGCTTAGCGGGAGGGCAAGAGACCCAGTACTTC; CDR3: CASSLAGGQETQYF
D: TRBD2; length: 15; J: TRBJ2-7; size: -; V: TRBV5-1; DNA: TGCGCCAGCAGCTTGACTAGCGGGAGATTCTACGAGCAGTACTTC; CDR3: CASSLTSGRFYEQYF
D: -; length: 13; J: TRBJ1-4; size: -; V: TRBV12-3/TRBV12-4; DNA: TGTGCCAGTGGGAGGACGGGTAATGAAAAACTGTTTTTT; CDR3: CASGRTGNEKLFF
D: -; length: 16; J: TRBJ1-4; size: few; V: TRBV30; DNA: TGTGCCTGGAGTGCGGGATTCGGGGGGATAAATGAAAAACTGTTTTTT; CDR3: CAWSAGFGGINEKLFF
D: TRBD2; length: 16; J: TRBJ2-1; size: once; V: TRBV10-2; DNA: TGCGCCGGCAGTGGGCAAAGCGGGAGGTCCGTATATGAGCAGTTCTTT; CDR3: CAGSGQSGRSVYEQFF
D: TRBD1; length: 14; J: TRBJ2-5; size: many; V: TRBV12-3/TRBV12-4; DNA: TGTGCCAGCAGTACCCCGGGACAGTCGGAGACCCAGTACTTC; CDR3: CASSTPGQSETQYF
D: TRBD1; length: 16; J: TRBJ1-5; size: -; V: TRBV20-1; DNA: TGCAGTGCTACCGTACAGGGGGGGGCCCAGGATCAGCCCCAGCATTTT; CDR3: CSATVQGGAQDQPQHF
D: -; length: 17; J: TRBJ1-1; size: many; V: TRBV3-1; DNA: TGTGCCAGCAGCCAAGATTGGCACAGCGGCATGAACACTGAAGCTTTCTTT; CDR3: CASSQDWHSGMNTEAFF
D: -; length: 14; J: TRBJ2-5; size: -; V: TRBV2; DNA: TGTGCCAGCAGGGCAAGGGGAACCTCCGAGACCCAGTACTTC; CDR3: CASRARGTSETQYF
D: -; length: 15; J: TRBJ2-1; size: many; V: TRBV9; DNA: TGTGCCAGCAGCCCGCGACTAGGGAATGTCGGTGAGCAGTTCTTC; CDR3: CASSPRLGNVGEQFF
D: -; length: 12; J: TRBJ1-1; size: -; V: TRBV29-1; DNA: TGCAGCGTCGAACGCCGGGACACACAAGCTTCCTTT; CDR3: CSVERRDTQASF
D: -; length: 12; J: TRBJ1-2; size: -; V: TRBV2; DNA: TGTGCCAGCAGCGGCCCCGGCTATGGCTACACCTTC; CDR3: CASSGPGYGYTF
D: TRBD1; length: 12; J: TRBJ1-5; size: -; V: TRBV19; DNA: TGTGCCAGTAGTATACAGGGGGAGCCCCAGCATTTT; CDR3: CASSIQGEPQHF
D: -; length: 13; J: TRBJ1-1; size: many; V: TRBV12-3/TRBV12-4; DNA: TGTGCCAGCAGTTTAACGGGGAACACTGAAGCTTTCTTT; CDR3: CASSLTGNTEAFF
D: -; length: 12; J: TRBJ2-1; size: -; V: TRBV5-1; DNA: TGCGCCAGCAGCAAAAACTCGGATGAGCAGTTCTTC; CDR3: CASSKNSDEQFF
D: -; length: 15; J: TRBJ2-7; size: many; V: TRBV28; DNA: TGTGCCAGCAGTGGGACAGGGACTAGTGATTACGAGCAGTACTTC; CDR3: CASSGTGTSDYEQYF
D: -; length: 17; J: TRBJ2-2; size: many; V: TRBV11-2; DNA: TGTGCCAGCAGCTTACGAGCGGGACAGGAAGGTCCCGGGGAGCTGTTTTTT; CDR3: CASSLRAGQEGPGELFF
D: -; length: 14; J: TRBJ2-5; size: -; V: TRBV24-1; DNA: TGTGCCACCAGTGATCCAACGGGACTAGAGACCCAGTACTTC; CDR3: CATSDPTGLETQYF
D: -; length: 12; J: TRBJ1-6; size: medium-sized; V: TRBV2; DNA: TGTGCCAGCAGCAGGGCCGATTCACCCCTCCACTTT; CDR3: CASSRADSPLHF
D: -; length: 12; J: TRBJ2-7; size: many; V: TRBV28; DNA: TGTGCCAGCAGGGAGACCACCTACGAGCAGTACTTC; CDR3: CASRETTYEQYF
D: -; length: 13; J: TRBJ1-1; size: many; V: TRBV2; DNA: TGTGCCAGCAAAGTACAGCCGAACACTGAAGCTTTCTTT; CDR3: CASKVQPNTEAFF
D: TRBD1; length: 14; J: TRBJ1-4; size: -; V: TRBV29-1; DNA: TGCAGCGTTGAAGTCGGACAGGGGCTTGAAAAACTGTTTTTC; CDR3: CSVEVGQGLEKLFF
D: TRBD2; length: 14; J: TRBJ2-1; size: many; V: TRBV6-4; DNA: TGTGCCAGCAGTGACATAGCGGGAGCAAATGAGCAGTTCTTC; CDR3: CASSDIAGANEQFF